These 19 T cell receptor beta chains share one sample of origin, sequenced in a study of molecular identifiers for immune sequencing clone quantification. TCRdb ran MiXCR on the PCR reads and lists one entry per CDR3 protein. The sample lists 50,000 to 65,000 distinct CDR3 sequences, under 30% seen once, with 1.5% to 2% in the top ten. The sample taken for sequencing was naive CD8+ T cells from blood, with Jurkat cell RNA spiked in. Noted subset: FACS-sorted CD8+CD4-CCR7+CD45RA+ naive T cells. The source of these receptors is a human donor in good health. Some libraries in this study had Jurkat cell RNA spiked in.

Concerning this clonotype: A much larger clone lies one base from this, so it may be a read error. The chain joins TRBV30 to TRBJ2-7; TRBD1 matches at 9 bases. The junction had 8 bases not matched to a gene; V was cut back by 8 bases and J by 3 bases. The germline gives CDR1 GTSNPN, CDR2 SVGIG (reference sequence). The CDR3 has 13 amino acids. DNA for the CDR3: TGTGCCGCCCCCGGGACAGGGAACTACGAGCAGTACTTC. Residues: CAAPGTGNYEQYF.

For this clonotype: A much larger clonotype is one base distant, so this may be a read error. This sequence joins TRBV19 and TRBJ1-5; D uncertain. Deletions cut 3 bases from V and 4 bases from J, with 7 bases between. The germline gives CDR1 LNHDA, CDR2 SQIVND (reference sequence). The CDR3 is 13 residues long. The CDR3 DNA reads TGTGCCAGTAGTATTAAAGGGAATCAGCCCCAGCATTTT. Encoded protein: CASSIKGNQPQHF.

Turning to this clonotype: A much larger clone is a single base away; this may be a read error. The rearrangement joins TRBV19 to TRBJ2-3, with a possible D match to TRBD2 (6 bases). V was cut by 3 bases and J by 2 bases, with 18 bases left in between. This CDR3 is built from 17 residues. CDR1 and CDR2 (germline): LNHDA, SQIVND (reference sequence). This CDR3 is CASSITAVSGTTDTQYF. CDR3 DNA sequence: TGTGCCAGTAGTATCACAGCGGTTAGCGGTACCACAGATACGCAGTATTTT.

In this sample, this clonotype turned up many times. The J gene is TRBJ1-4, the V gene TRBV7-6, with 7 bases matching TRBD1. The CDR3 is made up of 15 amino acids. CDR1 and CDR2 from the germline V gene are SGHVS and FNYEAQ. V lost 5 bases to trimming and J lost 0 bases; unmatched junction nucleotides: 3. The DNA for the CDR3 is TGTGCCAGCAGCCAGGGGACAGCAACTAATGAAAAACTGTTTTTT. Its translation is CASSQGTATNEKLFF.

The sample holds many counts of this clonotype. V is TRBV6-6 and J is TRBJ1-5; 8 nucleotides match TRBD1. CDR1 and CDR2 from the germline V gene are MNHNY and SVGAGI (reference sequence). The CDR3 is 15 residues long. Trimming at V came to 0 bases and at J to 7 bases, leaving 5 bases not matched to a gene. CDR3 nucleotide sequence: TGTGCCAGCAGTTACTCGGTGACAGGGGACCAGCCCCAGCATTTT. This sequence encodes CASSYSVTGDQPQHF.

At least ten counts were recorded for this clonotype. The J gene is TRBJ2-1, the V gene TRBV7-6; no clear D. The CDR3 is made up of 12 amino acids. V lost 4 bases to trimming and J lost 9 bases, with 10 bases between them. Germline CDR1 and CDR2: SGHVS and FNYEAQ. The CDR3 here is CASSSGRGEQFF. The CDR3 coding sequence is TGTGCCAGCAGCTCCGGACGCGGTGAGCAGTTCTTC.

J is TRBJ2-1 and V is TRBV3-1; 10 bases are shared with TRBD2. This CDR3 spans 21 amino acids. The germline V gene encodes CDR1 LGHDT and CDR2 YNNKEL (reference sequence). V lost 0 bases to trimming and J lost 0 bases; unmatched junction nucleotides: 14. Written as DNA, the CDR3 is TGTGCCAGCAGCCAAGATCGACGGCTAGCGGGGGCCCAATACTCCTACAATGAGCAGTTCTTC. This sequence encodes CASSQDRRLAGAQYSYNEQFF.

This clonotype was counted many times. The chain carries TRBV30 and TRBJ2-3; perhaps TRBD1 as D (5 bases). V gave up 5 bases and J gave up 2 bases, with 17 bases separating them. CDR1 and CDR2 from the germline V gene are GTSNPN and SVGIG (reference sequence). There are 15 residues in the CDR3. The CDR3 spells CAWGDGAAHTDTQYF. In DNA form, the CDR3 reads TGTGCCTGGGGGGATGGGGCGGCGCACACAGATACGCAGTATTTT.

Points on this clonotype: A much larger clone is a single base away; this may be a read error. This sequence joins TRBV29-1 and TRBJ1-1; TRBD1 might be the D (6 bases). The CDR3 is made up of 12 amino acids. Germline lookup yields CDR1 SQVTM and CDR2 ANQGSEA. CDR3 loop: CSAGRGEAEVFF. The CDR3 DNA reads TGCAGCGCAGGAAGGGGGGAGGCTGAAGTTTTCTTT.

This clonotype came up many times. The rearrangement links TRBV6-2 or TRBV6-3 to TRBJ2-1; TRBD2 matches at 8 bases. This CDR3 contains 16 residues. The ends lost 2 bases at V and 5 bases at J; junction bases unmatched: 8. The germline CDR1 and CDR2 sequences are MNHEY and SVGEGT. CDR3 residues: CASSYLLGSGDNEQFF. The DNA of the CDR3 is TGTGCCAGCAGTTACCTCCTAGGTAGCGGGGACAATGAGCAGTTCTTC.

As concerns this clonotype: This may arise from a read error, as a much more abundant clone is one base away. The chain uses TRBV2 and TRBJ1-5; no definite D call. V lost 7 bases and J 3 bases, leaving 19 bases between the germline ends. CDR1 is SNHLY and CDR2 is FYNNEI in the germline V gene. This CDR3 region has 16 residues. The DNA of the CDR3 is TGTGCCAGCACTCTATCGACTGAGGTAACCAATCAGCCCCAGCATTTT. This sequence encodes CASTLSTEVTNQPQHF.

As concerns this clonotype: A much larger clone lies a single base off, so this may be a read error. CDR3 sequence (DNA): TGCGCCAGCAGCCAGGGAGCGGATGGATACTACGGGCAGTACTTC. It specifies CASSQGADGYYGQYF. This rearrangement joins TRBV4-3 to TRBJ2-7; the D gene is possibly TRBD2 (5 bases). Germline CDR1 reads LGHNA; CDR2 reads YSLEER. The CDR3 is 15 amino acids.

Regarding this clonotype: This clone may be a read error of a much larger clone one base away. V usage is TRBV29-1 and J usage is TRBJ2-5; no reliable D call. V was cut by 2 bases and J by 3 bases, with 7 bases left in between. The CDR3 is made up of 12 amino acids. Looked up from germline, CDR1 is SQVTM and CDR2 is ANQGSEA. The CDR3 reads CSVEFEEETQYF. Written as DNA, the CDR3 is TGCAGCGTTGAATTCGAGGAAGAGACCCAGTACTTC.

Details on this clonotype: The CDR3 does not close with the conserved phenylalanine or tryptophan, likely indicating a read error. V usage is TRBV9 and J usage is TRBJ1-5, with TRBD1 matching 7 bases. Germline V lookup: CDR1 SGDLS, CDR2 YYNGEE. CDR3 size: 17 residues. J lost 5 bases, V lost 0 bases, and 11 bases had no gene match. DNA of the CDR3: TGTGCCAGCAGCGTAGCGTGGGCCCCAGGGGGTGATCAGCCCCAGCATTTA. Translated: CASSVAWAPGGDQPQHL.

The CDR3 loop is CASSRDSSGRGEDTQYF. The CDR3, as DNA: TGCGCCAGCAGCCGAGATAGTAGCGGGAGGGGGGAAGACACGCAGTATTTT. The V and J genes are TRBV4-3 and TRBJ2-3; TRBD2 aligns across 11 bases. Trimming removed 4 bases from V and 9 bases from J; junction bases left unmatched: 15. There are 17 residues in the CDR3. Germline V gives CDR1 LGHNA, CDR2 YSLEER.

Details on this clonotype: This may be a read error: a much more frequent sequence differs by one nucleotide. This chain joins TRBV7-9 and TRBJ2-5, with TRBD1 matching over 9 bases. Trimming removed 8 bases from V and 0 bases from J; junction bases left unmatched: 7. Germline loops: CDR1 SEHNR, CDR2 FQNEAQ (reference sequence). This CDR3 has 15 residues. The chain's CDR3 is CASRSRDRDQETQYF. In DNA form, the CDR3 reads TGTGCCAGCCGCTCCCGGGACAGGGACCAAGAGACCCAGTACTTC.

This clonotype appeared many times. V and J are TRBV29-1 and TRBJ2-3; D ambiguous. CDR1 and CDR2 (germline): SQVTM, ANQGSEA. The CDR3 consists of 12 residues. V was pared by 8 bases and J by 3 bases, with 12 bases between. The CDR3: CSYLILTDTQYF. The CDR3 nucleotides read TGCAGCTACCTCATTTTAACAGATACGCAGTATTTT.

At least ten counts were recorded for this clonotype. V usage is TRBV6-2 or TRBV6-3 and J usage is TRBJ2-1, with TRBD1 as a possible D gene (5 bases). The germline V gene encodes CDR1 MNHEY and CDR2 SVGEGT. V gave up 4 bases and J gave up 5 bases, with 9 bases separating them. The CDR3 totals 13 residues. The CDR3 here is CASSWAGNNEQFF. The CDR3 nucleotides are TGTGCCAGCAGTTGGGCAGGGAACAATGAGCAGTTCTTC.

This clonotype was observed a handful of times. CDR3 DNA sequence: TGTGCCAGCAGCTCCCCAGGGCGGAACTACAATGAGCAGTTCTTC. Protein: CASSSPGRNYNEQFF. The chain joins TRBV11-2 to TRBJ2-1, with D perhaps matching TRBD1 (5 bases). In germline, CDR1 is SGHAT, CDR2 FQNNGV. V was clipped by 4 bases and J by 3 bases, with 13 bases between them. CDR3 length: 15 amino acids.